These T cell receptor beta chains were read from a single sample in a study of T cells in Graves' hyperthyroidism and ophthalmopathy. TCRdb independently ran MiXCR on the multiplex PCR reads; one entry per CDR3 protein. The data contain some 690,000 distinct CDR3 sequences, 17% of them seen just once; the ten biggest clones take up 15%. Specimen: blood. The receptors originated from a man aged 45-65 years with Graves' hyperthyroidism. Both conserved end residues are part of each CDR3. The D gene is left open where the match is weak. A row's size may be missing; if present it is once, few, many or a size class.

clone_size: many; j_call: TRBJ2-3; v_call: TRBV7-2; d_call: -; cdr3_aa: CASRPTAQAGDTQYF; cdr3_nt: TGTGCCAGCAGGCCTACGGCGCAAGCCGGAGATACGCAGTATTTT
clone_size: many; j_call: TRBJ1-2; v_call: TRBV28; d_call: TRBD1; cdr3_aa: CASSLPRTGRGYTF; cdr3_nt: TGTGCCAGCAGTTTACCCCGGACAGGTCGCGGCTACACCTTC
clone_size: -; j_call: TRBJ2-3; v_call: TRBV29-1; d_call: -; cdr3_aa: CSVGYQGLTDTQYF; cdr3_nt: TGCAGCGTTGGCTACCAGGGGCTTACAGATACGCAGTATTTT
clone_size: -; j_call: TRBJ1-1; v_call: TRBV10-2; d_call: -; cdr3_aa: CASTRTGSTEAFF; cdr3_nt: TGCGCCAGCACCCGAACAGGAAGCACTGAAGCTTTCTTT
clone_size: many; j_call: TRBJ1-2; v_call: TRBV5-1; d_call: TRBD1; cdr3_aa: CASSLRTGARDGYTF; cdr3_nt: TGCGCCAGCAGCCTGCGGACAGGGGCTCGCGATGGCTACACCTTC
clone_size: -; j_call: TRBJ2-7; v_call: TRBV20-1; d_call: TRBD2; cdr3_aa: CSAEQREPDEQYF; cdr3_nt: TGCAGTGCTGAACAGCGGGAGCCCGACGAGCAGTACTTC
clone_size: -; j_call: TRBJ2-3; v_call: TRBV20-1; d_call: -; cdr3_aa: CSEESRDRQYF; cdr3_nt: TGCAGTGAGGAATCCCGGGACCGTCAGTATTTT
clone_size: -; j_call: TRBJ1-6; v_call: TRBV7-8; d_call: -; cdr3_aa: CASSFSNNRQPMDSPLHF; cdr3_nt: TGTGCCAGCAGCTTCTCAAACAATCGACAGCCTATGGATTCACCCCTCCACTTT
clone_size: many; j_call: TRBJ2-7; v_call: TRBV12-3/TRBV12-4; d_call: -; cdr3_aa: CASSLAGREQYF; cdr3_nt: TGTGCCAGCAGTTTAGCAGGACGGGAGCAGTACTTC
clone_size: many; j_call: TRBJ2-5; v_call: TRBV5-5; d_call: TRBD2; cdr3_aa: CASSFTSVQETQYF; cdr3_nt: TGTGCCAGCAGCTTTACTAGCGTTCAGGAGACCCAGTACTTC
clone_size: few; j_call: TRBJ2-3; v_call: TRBV4-3; d_call: TRBD2; cdr3_aa: CASSQEVRTSWVTDTQYF; cdr3_nt: TGCGCCAGCAGCCAAGAAGTTCGGACTAGCTGGGTCACAGATACGCAGTATTTT
clone_size: many; j_call: TRBJ2-2; v_call: TRBV12-3/TRBV12-4; d_call: -; cdr3_aa: CAIRRGLGQSSGELFF; cdr3_nt: TGTGCCATTCGTAGGGGACTCGGGCAGTCATCCGGGGAGCTGTTTTTT
clone_size: many; j_call: TRBJ1-2; v_call: TRBV27; d_call: -; cdr3_aa: CASSFHINYGYTF; cdr3_nt: TGTGCCAGCAGTTTTCACATTAACTATGGCTACACCTTC
clone_size: -; j_call: TRBJ2-7; v_call: TRBV6-1; d_call: TRBD1; cdr3_aa: CASSESQGAFYEQYF; cdr3_nt: TGTGCCAGCAGTGAAAGCCAGGGGGCTTTTTACGAGCAGTACTTC
clone_size: -; j_call: TRBJ2-7; v_call: TRBV6-5; d_call: -; cdr3_aa: CASSYTSWNEQYF; cdr3_nt: TGTGCCAGCAGTTACACTAGTTGGAACGAGCAGTACTTC
clone_size: -; j_call: TRBJ1-5; v_call: TRBV4-2; d_call: -; cdr3_aa: CASSQEYGSNQPQHF; cdr3_nt: TGTGCCAGCAGCCAAGAATATGGTAGCAATCAGCCCCAGCATTTT
clone_size: few; j_call: TRBJ2-1; v_call: TRBV3-1; d_call: -; cdr3_aa: CASSHYATNEQFF; cdr3_nt: TGTGCCAGCAGCCATTACGCCACCAATGAGCAGTTCTTC
clone_size: few; j_call: TRBJ2-3; v_call: TRBV24-1; d_call: TRBD2; cdr3_aa: CATSDPPGGAGSTDTQYF; cdr3_nt: TGTGCCACCAGTGACCCCCCCGGGGGGGCCGGTAGCACAGATACGCAGTATTTT
clone_size: many; j_call: TRBJ1-5; v_call: TRBV5-5; d_call: TRBD1; cdr3_aa: CASSRTGYSPQHF; cdr3_nt: TGTGCCAGCAGTAGGACAGGGTATTCGCCCCAGCATTTT
clone_size: many; j_call: TRBJ2-2; v_call: TRBV5-4; d_call: -; cdr3_aa: CASSSLGRSTGELFF; cdr3_nt: TGTGCCAGCAGCTCCCTAGGACGGAGCACCGGGGAGCTGTTTTTT
clone_size: -; j_call: TRBJ2-2; v_call: TRBV4-3; d_call: TRBD2; cdr3_aa: CASSPRGLAVTGELFF; cdr3_nt: TGCGCCAGCAGCCCTCGGGGACTAGCGGTCACCGGGGAGCTGTTTTTT
clone_size: many; j_call: TRBJ2-1; v_call: TRBV7-2; d_call: TRBD2; cdr3_aa: CASKTSGSPYNEQFF; cdr3_nt: TGTGCCAGCAAGACTAGCGGGAGTCCCTACAATGAGCAGTTCTTC
clone_size: many; j_call: TRBJ2-1; v_call: TRBV7-8; d_call: -; cdr3_aa: CASSPAGTNPVNEQFF; cdr3_nt: TGTGCCAGCAGCCCAGCCGGGACAAACCCTGTGAATGAGCAGTTCTTC
clone_size: -; j_call: TRBJ2-3; v_call: TRBV24-1; d_call: TRBD1; cdr3_aa: CATSDWDSSGTDTQYF; cdr3_nt: TGTGCCACCAGTGATTGGGACAGTTCGGGCACAGATACGCAGTATTTT
clone_size: few; j_call: TRBJ2-7; v_call: TRBV6-1; d_call: TRBD2; cdr3_aa: CASRLTSGGPVEQYF; cdr3_nt: TGTGCCAGCAGATTGACTAGCGGGGGCCCGGTCGAGCAGTACTTC
clone_size: many; j_call: TRBJ2-7; v_call: TRBV7-3; d_call: -; cdr3_aa: CASSPSPSFVEQYF; cdr3_nt: TGTGCCAGCAGCCCAAGTCCTAGCTTCGTAGAGCAGTACTTC
clone_size: -; j_call: TRBJ2-1; v_call: TRBV11-2; d_call: -; cdr3_aa: CASRSRGVSYDEQFF; cdr3_nt: TGTGCCAGCAGATCCCGGGGAGTCTCCTACGATGAGCAGTTCTTC
clone_size: few; j_call: TRBJ2-2; v_call: TRBV27; d_call: TRBD1; cdr3_aa: CASSFNRGPLNTGELFF; cdr3_nt: TGTGCCAGCAGTTTTAACAGGGGGCCGCTGAACACCGGGGAGCTGTTTTTT
clone_size: many; j_call: TRBJ2-7; v_call: TRBV28; d_call: TRBD1; cdr3_aa: CASSLTGTVSYEQYF; cdr3_nt: TGTGCCAGCAGTTTAACGGGGACAGTCTCCTACGAGCAGTACTTC
clone_size: many; j_call: TRBJ2-3; v_call: TRBV27; d_call: TRBD2; cdr3_aa: CASSLLAGGSTDTQYF; cdr3_nt: TGTGCCAGCAGTTTACTAGCGGGGGGAAGCACAGATACGCAGTATTTT
clone_size: -; j_call: TRBJ2-5; v_call: TRBV29-1; d_call: -; cdr3_aa: CSVTVYRRETQYF; cdr3_nt: TGCAGCGTCACTGTCTACCGGCGAGAGACCCAGTACTTC
clone_size: -; j_call: TRBJ2-1; v_call: TRBV4-1; d_call: TRBD2; cdr3_aa: CASSLTLGGRGYEQFF; cdr3_nt: TGCGCCAGCAGCCTGACGCTAGGCGGGAGGGGCTATGAGCAGTTCTTC